The clone carrying this T cell receptor beta chain was observed a handful of times. The repertoire was sequenced with immunoSEQ multiplex PCR; TCRdb's copy has only in-frame clones and lacks some. In the table there are about 710,000 clones, about 89% of which are singletons. V lost 2 bases to trimming and J lost 4 bases, with 13 bases between them. The germline CDR1 and CDR2 sequences are SGHNT and YYREEE (reference sequence). CDR3 length equals 14 residues. The sample belongs to a study of shared T cell receptors in the human thymus. These same records also appear under a second study, on human thymus T cells. In that study: Healthy Finnish infants undergoing corrective surgery for congenital heart defects were the donors. Resections were taken during corrective heart surgery, and the thymus tissue came from these. Blood and thymic repertoires both appeared biased in V and J gene usage. Thymic repertoires from unrelated individuals overlapped highly, related research reported.

The source of this sequence is a boy younger than two with a congenital heart defect. Sequencing was performed on thymocytes. The chain has TRBV5-4 and TRBJ2-7; D is possibly TRBD2 (6 bases). The CDR3 sequence: CASSFYGRRYEQYF. The CDR3 DNA sequence: TGTGCCAGCAGCTTCTACGGGAGAAGGTACGAGCAGTACTTC.